This is a list of T cell receptor beta chains from one sample in a study of cytomegalovirus exposure and HLA in healthy donors. Some clones are missing from TCRdb's copy, which holds only in-frame ones; the method was immunoSEQ multiplex PCR. The table shows about 110,000 clones, with roughly 80% occurring only once. The sequenced sample was PBMCs. These receptors were obtained from a female donor in good health and CMV-seropositive. CDR3s include the opening cysteine and the closing phenylalanine or tryptophan. A D gene is named only where the DNA matches it firmly. Only part of the rows carry a size: once, few, many, or a class if the clone is expanded.

size	V	D	J	DNA	CDR3
-	TRBV15	TRBD2	TRBJ2-5	TGTGCCACCAGCAGAGAAGGACGGGGGGGCGGGACCCAGTACTTC	CATSREGRGGGTQYF
-	TRBV28	-	TRBJ1-5	TGTGCCAGCAGTCCGGCAGGGGCGAGTGTACCCCAGCATTTT	CASSPAGASVPQHF
-	TRBV30	-	TRBJ2-5	TGTGCCTTCAGGGCAGGGCGGGAGACCCAGTACTTC	CAFRAGRETQYF
-	TRBV5-1	-	TRBJ1-5	TGCGCCAGCAGCTTGTCGCCAGGGCCTCAGCCCCAGCATTTT	CASSLSPGPQPQHF
few	TRBV5-1	-	TRBJ1-1	TGCGCCAGCAGGGAGGGATTCGAAGCTTTCTTT	CASREGFEAFF
few	TRBV7-2	TRBD2	TRBJ2-7	TGTGCCAGCAGCCGCGGGGGGGGCCTCTGGGAGCAGTACTTC	CASSRGGGLWEQYF
-	TRBV4-3	TRBD1	TRBJ2-2	TGCGCCAGCAGCCAAGGACCGGGACAGGGGGCAAGTCGGTCCGGGGAGCTGTTTTTT	CASSQGPGQGASRSGELFF
-	TRBV11-3	-	TRBJ2-3	TGTGCCAGCAGCAGAGACAAAGATACGCAGTATTTT	CASSRDKDTQYF
-	TRBV5-3	-	TRBJ1-1	TGTGCCAGAAGCTTGACAACTACGTCAATGAACACTGAAGCTTTCTTT	CARSLTTTSMNTEAFF
-	TRBV29-1	TRBD1	TRBJ1-2	TGCAGCGTCAATGACAGGGAATCTTATGGCTACACCTTC	CSVNDRESYGYTF
few	TRBV27	TRBD1	TRBJ1-5	TGTGCCAGCAGCCCTCAACAGGGGGCGATACTAAATCAGCCCCAGCATTTT	CASSPQQGAILNQPQHF
-	TRBV7-2	-	TRBJ2-7	TGTGCCAGCAGCTTTGCCGGGACAGGGACTAGCTCCTACGAGCAGTACTTC	CASSFAGTGTSSYEQYF
-	TRBV6-5	TRBD1	TRBJ1-1	TGTGCCACCCGACAGGGTTCCAACACTGAAGCTTTCTTT	CATRQGSNTEAFF
-	TRBV7-9	-	TRBJ2-2	TGTGCCAGCAGCTTAGGGTCTAGTTCTCCATCGGGGGAGCTGTTTTTT	CASSLGSSSPSGELFF
-	TRBV27	-	TRBJ2-6	TGTGCCAGCAGTTTGGGGGGGGGACAAGGGAGCTCTGGGGCCAACGTCCTGACTTTC	CASSLGGGQGSSGANVLTF
once	TRBV7-2	TRBD1	TRBJ1-1	TGTGCCAGCAGCCTACAGGGGGCGAACACTGAAGCTTTCTTT	CASSLQGANTEAFF
-	TRBV7-3	-	TRBJ2-1	TGTGCCAGCAGCTTAACGAGAGGGGGGGCGGCCAATGAGCAGTTCTTC	CASSLTRGGAANEQFF